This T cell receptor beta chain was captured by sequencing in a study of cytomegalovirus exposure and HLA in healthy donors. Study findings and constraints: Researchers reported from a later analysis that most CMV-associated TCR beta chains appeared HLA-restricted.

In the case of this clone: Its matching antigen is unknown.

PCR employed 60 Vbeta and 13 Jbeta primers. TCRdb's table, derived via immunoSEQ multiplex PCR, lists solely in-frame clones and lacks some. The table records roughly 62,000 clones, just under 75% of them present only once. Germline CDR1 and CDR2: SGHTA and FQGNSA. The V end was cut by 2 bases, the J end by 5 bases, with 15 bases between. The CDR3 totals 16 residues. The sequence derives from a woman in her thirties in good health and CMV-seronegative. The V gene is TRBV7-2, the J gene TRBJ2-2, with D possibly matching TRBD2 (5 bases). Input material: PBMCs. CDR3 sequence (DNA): TGTGCCAGCAGCTTAAGAGAGGGAGTAAGGACCGGGGAGCTGTTTTTT. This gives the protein CASSLREGVRTGELFF.